The subject of this entry is one TCR beta chain. The source of the sample is a study of blood T cell repertoires in COVID-19. The germline V and J ends were trimmed by 5 bases and 1 base, with 9 bases remaining between them. Germline lookup yields CDR1 SGHRS and CDR2 YFSETQ. This CDR3 has 13 amino acids. Original analysis: Nucleated cell counts were estimated from reference gene primer amplification. Clones were sequenced by immunoSEQ multiplex PCR, and TCRdb holds only the in-frame ones, with some missing. Clone size and V and J calls were adopted from that table, with D and trimming inferred from the DNA. The table includes tens of thousands of clones, 80% to 90% detected once.

This TCR was recovered from a man in his sixties with active COVID-19. The chain is built from TRBV5-1 and TRBJ2-5, with D maybe TRBD1 (5 bases). The source material was peripheral blood. CDR3 sequence reads: CASRVDTQETQYF. CDR3 bases: TGCGCCAGCAGAGTGGACACCCAAGAGACCCAGTACTTC.